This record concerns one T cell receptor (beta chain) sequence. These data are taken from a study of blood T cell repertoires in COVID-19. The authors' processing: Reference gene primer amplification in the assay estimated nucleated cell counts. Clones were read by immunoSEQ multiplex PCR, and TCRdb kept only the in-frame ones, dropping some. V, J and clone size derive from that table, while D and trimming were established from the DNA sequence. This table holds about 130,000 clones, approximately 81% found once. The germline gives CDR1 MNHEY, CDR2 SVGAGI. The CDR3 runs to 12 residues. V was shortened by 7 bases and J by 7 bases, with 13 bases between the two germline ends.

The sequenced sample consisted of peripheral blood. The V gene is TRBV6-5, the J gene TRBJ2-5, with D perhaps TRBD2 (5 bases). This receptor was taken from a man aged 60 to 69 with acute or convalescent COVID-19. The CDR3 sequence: CASKARVGTQYF. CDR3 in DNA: TGTGCCAGCAAAGCGAGGGTTGGGACCCAGTACTTC.